This passage covers 26 T cell receptor beta chains from one sample sequenced in a study of T cell changes during pregnancy in multiple sclerosis. This table comes from immunoSEQ multiplex PCR, and its TCRdb copy is limited to in-frame clones, with some not included. This sample has around 130,000 clones, with 90% to 95% found just once. The sample in question was peripheral blood, obtained before pregnancy. The receptors here all came from a female donor with multiple sclerosis, enrolled in a pregnancy study.

This clone was detected only a few times. The chain links TRBV9 to TRBJ2-2; D is perhaps TRBD1 (5 bases). Trimming pared 4 bases from V and 4 bases from J, leaving 23 bases between. CDR3 length equals 18 residues. Germline values: CDR1 SGDLS, CDR2 YYNGEE. CDR3 loop: CASSPIGAGIFSTGELFF. The CDR3 coding sequence is TGTGCCAGCAGCCCCATTGGGGCAGGGATATTTTCCACCGGGGAGCTGTTTTTT.

The chain uses TRBV7-2 and TRBJ2-7; 8 bases map to TRBD2. The CDR3 totals 14 residues. V trimming: 5 bases; J trimming: 3 bases; junction bases outside the gene matches: 6. Per the germline V gene, CDR1 is SGHTA and CDR2 is FQGNSA. In DNA form, the CDR3 reads TGTGCCAGCAGCAGAGCGGGAGTAGTCTACGAGCAGTACTTC. Residues: CASSRAGVVYEQYF.

V usage is TRBV11-2 and J usage is TRBJ2-2, with 8 bases that match TRBD2. The CDR3 totals 16 residues. Trimming removed 1 base from V and 4 bases from J; junction bases left unmatched: 5. Germline CDR1 is SGHAT and CDR2 is FQNNGV. The CDR3 sequence is CASSLVWRGVTGELFF. The CDR3 DNA follows: TGTGCCAGCAGCTTAGTCTGGCGGGGGGTCACCGGGGAGCTGTTTTTT.

The chain couples TRBV19 to TRBJ1-1; no reliable D call. Germline V gene sequence: CDR1 LNHDA, CDR2 SQIVND (reference sequence). The ends were cut back, 6 bases at V and 0 bases at J, with 11 bases in the middle. The CDR3 is 14 residues long. CDR3 nucleotides: TGTGCCAGTAGGCTAACACTATTGAACACTGAAGCTTTCTTT. Its protein is CASRLTLLNTEAFF.

The chain recombines TRBV11-1 with TRBJ1-2; D unresolved. This CDR3 has 17 residues. Germline V gene data show CDR1 as SGHAT and CDR2 as FQDESV (reference sequence). V gave up 3 bases and J gave up 4 bases, with 21 bases separating them. In DNA, the CDR3 is TGTGCCAGCAGCTTCCACGCCGGCTTGTATCCAGGCTATGGCTACACCTTC. Translation: CASSFHAGLYPGYGYTF.

The V and J genes are TRBV4-1 and TRBJ2-1, with 11 bases fitting TRBD1. The CDR3 contains 16 residues. V was clipped by 4 bases and J by 2 bases; unmatched bases: 4. Germline V gene lookup returns CDR1 MGHRA and CDR2 YSYEKL. The CDR3 bases are TGCGCCAGCAGCCTTGGGACAGGGGGACCCTACAATGAGCAGTTCTTC. This sequence encodes CASSLGTGGPYNEQFF.

The chain has TRBV14 and TRBJ2-1, with D possibly being TRBD2 (6 bases). Trimming removed 1 base from V and 7 bases from J, with 14 bases in between. The CDR3 is 15 residues long. CDR1 is SGHDN, CDR2 FVKESK, per germline. The CDR3 protein is CASSQVGGAKNEQFF. The CDR3 DNA reads as TGTGCCAGCAGCCAAGTAGGAGGGGCAAAAAATGAGCAGTTCTTC.

Concerning this clone: Within the sample, other DNA sequences also encode this same CDR3. The chain is built from TRBV2 and TRBJ2-2; D not resolved. The CDR3 extends over 15 amino acids. V lost 6 bases and J 0 bases, leaving 11 bases between the germline ends. Germline lookup yields CDR1 SNHLY and CDR2 FYNNEI. Written as DNA, the CDR3 is TGTGCCAGCAGCGAGACAAGATCGAACACCGGGGAGCTGTTTTTT. This sequence encodes CASSETRSNTGELFF.

The rearrangement uses TRBV25-1 and TRBJ1-4; 10 bases are a match to TRBD1. V lost 1 base to trimming and J lost 8 bases; unmatched junction nucleotides: 4. The CDR3 contains 15 residues. The germline V gene encodes CDR1 MGHDK and CDR2 SYGVNS. CDR3 in DNA: TGTGCCAGCAGTGAATTAGACAGGGGGCTGGAAAAACTGTTTTTT. Its protein product is CASSELDRGLEKLFF.

This chain connects TRBV5-1 to TRBJ2-3; 7 nucleotides agree with TRBD1. Per germline, CDR1 SGHRS and CDR2 YFSETQ. With V trimmed by 0 bases and J by 6 bases, 4 bases remained unmatched. The CDR3 has 14 amino acids. CDR3: CASSLEQGMDTQYF. The DNA for the CDR3 is TGCGCCAGCAGCTTGGAACAGGGGATGGATACGCAGTATTTT.

The chain carries TRBV9 and TRBJ1-1, with a tentative D call TRBD1 (5 bases). V gave up 0 bases and J gave up 3 bases, with 9 bases separating them. Germline CDR1 and CDR2: SGDLS and YYNGEE. The CDR3 contains 14 residues. The CDR3 coding sequence is TGTGCCAGCAGCGTAGGGGGCAGGGACACTGAAGCTTTCTTT. It specifies CASSVGGRDTEAFF.

This sequence joins TRBV6-4 and TRBJ2-1, with 7 bases that match TRBD2. Germline CDR1 MRHNA, CDR2 SNTAGT. The V gene end was trimmed by 3 bases and the J gene end by 9 bases; junction bases not matched to a gene: 11. The CDR3 covers 15 residues. This chain's CDR3 is CASSEAGTGNAEQFF. In nucleotides, the CDR3 is TGTGCCAGCAGTGAAGCGGGAACGGGAAATGCTGAGCAGTTCTTC.

This clone was found once. V usage is TRBV2 and J usage is TRBJ2-1; D call uncertain. Germline-derived CDR1 and CDR2 are SNHLY and FYNNEI. This CDR3 has 15 amino acids. V dropped 2 bases and J dropped 0 bases, with 8 bases sitting between them. The CDR3 DNA reads as TGTGCCAGCAGTGAAATGACAAGCTCCTACAATGAGCAGTTCTTC. It yields the protein CASSEMTSSYNEQFF.

J is TRBJ2-2 and V is TRBV7-2, with D unclear. Germline lookup yields CDR1 SGHTA and CDR2 FQGNSA. CDR3 length: 16 amino acids. The V end was cut by 2 bases, the J end by 5 bases, with 15 bases between. CDR3 sequence reads: CASSLRVDRLTGELFF. The DNA for the CDR3 is TGTGCCAGCAGCTTACGGGTAGACCGTCTGACCGGGGAGCTGTTTTTT.

The chain is built from TRBV19 and TRBJ1-1, with D uncertain. The CDR3 has 15 amino acids. V shed 4 bases and J shed 1 base, with 13 bases lying between them. Germline V gene data show CDR1 as LNHDA and CDR2 as SQIVND (reference sequence). This CDR3 is CASSTTPFPNTEAFF. The CDR3 DNA is TGTGCCAGTAGTACGACACCATTCCCGAACACTGAAGCTTTCTTT.

The chain links TRBV6-5 to TRBJ2-2, with D maybe TRBD1 (5 bases). The CDR3 is 14 residues long. V was clipped by 6 bases and J by 4 bases, with 12 bases between them. The V gene's germline CDR1 is MNHEY and CDR2 SVGAGI. CDR3 DNA: TGTGCCAGCAGGACAGATCCGGGCACCGGGGAGCTGTTTTTT. Translating it yields CASRTDPGTGELFF.

This chain links TRBV28 with TRBJ2-1, with 10 bases aligning to TRBD1. The germline gives CDR1 MDHEN, CDR2 SYDVKM. This CDR3 is built from 15 residues. V was clipped by 5 bases and J by 6 bases; unmatched bases: 7. The CDR3, as DNA: TGTGCCAGCAGTCGTCCCGGGACAGGGGCCAATGAGCAGTTCTTC. This gives the protein CASSRPGTGANEQFF.

V is TRBV21-1 and J is TRBJ2-3; TRBD2 was called by the table and not checked on the DNA. TRBV21-1 is designated a pseudogene. This CDR3 spans 15 amino acids. As DNA, the CDR3 is TGTGCCAGCAGCACGCGGGGGGGCCGCGCAGATACGCAGTATTTT. Amino acid sequence: CASSTRGGRADTQYF.

This clone was recorded once. This sequence joins TRBV27 and TRBJ2-7; tentative D call: TRBD2 (6 bases). The length of the CDR3 is 15 residues. Germline V CDR1 and CDR2: MNHEY, SMNVEV (reference sequence). V was clipped by 5 bases and J by 2 bases, with 16 bases between them. CDR3 in DNA: TGTGCCAGCAGTCGATACCGGGACTCCACCTACGAGCAGTACTTC. Its translation: CASSRYRDSTYEQYF.

This clone was counted a single time. V usage is TRBV5-1 and J usage is TRBJ2-3; possibly TRBD2 for D (6 bases). The germline V gene encodes CDR1 SGHRS and CDR2 YFSETQ. Between the trimmed V and J ends, which lost 0 bases and 0 bases, there was a span of 8 bases. This CDR3 is 15 amino acids long. CDR3 in DNA: TGCGCCAGCAGCTTGGTCAGCGGGAGCACAGATACGCAGTATTTT. It encodes CASSLVSGSTDTQYF. Supplemented by reference TRBV5-1 and TRBJ2-3, the full variable domain reads KAGVTQTPRYLIKTRGQQVTLSCSPISGHRSVSWYQQTPGQGLQFLFEYFSETQRNKGNFPGRFSGRQFSNSRSEMNVSTLELGDSALYLCASSLVSGSTDTQYFGPGTRLTVL.

Concerning this clone itself: An end of the junction does not agree with germline; a read error may underlie this. This chain connects TRBV6-1 to TRBJ2-1; tentatively, D is TRBD1 (5 bases). Germline V lookup: CDR1 MNHNS, CDR2 SASEGT. CDR3 length: 13 amino acids. The CDR3 DNA reads as TGTGCCAGCCGTGAACAGGATCTGAATGAGCAGTTCTTC. Translated: CASREQDLNEQFF.

V usage is TRBV5-1 and J usage is TRBJ2-3, with a possible D match to TRBD2 (5 bases). The germline gives CDR1 SGHRS, CDR2 YFSETQ. V dropped 3 bases and J dropped 2 bases, with 10 bases sitting between them. The CDR3 runs to 14 residues. CDR3 residues: CASSWSGPTDTQYF. The CDR3 DNA reads as TGCGCCAGCAGCTGGAGCGGACCCACAGATACGCAGTATTTT.

The chain links TRBV7-9 to TRBJ2-1; a weak D match, TRBD2 (6 bases). CDR1 is SEHNR, CDR2 FQNEAQ, per germline (reference sequence). The CDR3 spans 14 residues. Trimming shortened V by 3 bases and J by 4 bases, and 10 bases separated the two germline ends. CDR3 sequence: CASSLTGDYNEQFF. The DNA for the CDR3 is TGTGCCAGCAGCTTGACGGGGGATTACAATGAGCAGTTCTTC.

The rearrangement uses TRBV6-1 and TRBJ1-1, with unresolved D. Trimming stripped 7 bases from V and 3 bases from J, with 15 bases between. The CDR3 covers 14 residues. Germline V gives CDR1 MNHNS, CDR2 SASEGT. CDR3 bases: TGTGCCAGCATTCCCACTGGAGGGCACACTGAAGCTTTCTTT. It specifies CASIPTGGHTEAFF.

This clone has a single count. V is TRBV7-9 and J is TRBJ2-5; tentatively, D is TRBD2 (6 bases). The CDR3 has 13 residues. V was cut by 5 bases and J by 5 bases, with 12 bases left in between. Germline assignment: CDR1 SEHNR and CDR2 FQNEAQ (reference sequence). The CDR3 DNA reads as TGTGCCAGCAGCCGGAGGGAGACGGAGACCCAGTACTTC. This sequence encodes CASSRRETETQYF.

The chain couples TRBV7-8 to TRBJ1-1; D may be TRBD1 (6 bases). The length of the CDR3 is 14 residues. Trimming shortened V by 2 bases and J by 5 bases, and 12 bases separated the two germline ends. Germline loops: CDR1 SGHVS, CDR2 FQNEAQ. CDR3 region: CASSLTGLLTEAFF. For the CDR3, the DNA is TGTGCCAGCAGCTTAACAGGGTTGCTAACTGAAGCTTTCTTT. The full variable domain, with the rest looked up from reference TRBV7-8 and TRBJ1-1, is GAGVSQSPRYKVAKRGQDVALRCDPISGHVSLFWYQQALGQGPEFLTYFQNEAQLDKSGLPSDRFFAERPEGSVSTLKIQRTQQEDSAVYLCASSLTGLLTEAFFGQGTRLTVV.